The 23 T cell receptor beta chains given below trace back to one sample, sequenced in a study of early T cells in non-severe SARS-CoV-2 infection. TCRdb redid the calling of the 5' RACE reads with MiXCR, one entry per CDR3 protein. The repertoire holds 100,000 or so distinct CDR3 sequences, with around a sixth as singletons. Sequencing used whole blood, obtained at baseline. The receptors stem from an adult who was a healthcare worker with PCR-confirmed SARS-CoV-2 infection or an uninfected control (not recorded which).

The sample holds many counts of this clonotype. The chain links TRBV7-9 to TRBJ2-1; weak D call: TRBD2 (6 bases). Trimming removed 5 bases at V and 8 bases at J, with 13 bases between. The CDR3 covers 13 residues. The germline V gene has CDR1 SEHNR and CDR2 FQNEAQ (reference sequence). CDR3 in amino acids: CASSLTSLDEQFF. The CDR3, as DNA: TGTGCCAGCAGCCTGACTAGTTTGGATGAGCAGTTCTTC.

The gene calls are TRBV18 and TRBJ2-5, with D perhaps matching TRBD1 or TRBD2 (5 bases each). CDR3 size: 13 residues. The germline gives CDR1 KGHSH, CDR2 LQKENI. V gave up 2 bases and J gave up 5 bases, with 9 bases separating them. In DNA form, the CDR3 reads TGTGCCAGCTCACCAGAGGGGACGGAGACCCAGTACTTC. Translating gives CASSPEGTETQYF.

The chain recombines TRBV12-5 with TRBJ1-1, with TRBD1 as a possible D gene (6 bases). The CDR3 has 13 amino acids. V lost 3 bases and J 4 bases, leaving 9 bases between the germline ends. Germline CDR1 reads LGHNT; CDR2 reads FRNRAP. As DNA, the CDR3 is TGTGCTAGTGGTTTAGAAGGGGGCACTGAAGCTTTCTTT. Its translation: CASGLEGGTEAFF.

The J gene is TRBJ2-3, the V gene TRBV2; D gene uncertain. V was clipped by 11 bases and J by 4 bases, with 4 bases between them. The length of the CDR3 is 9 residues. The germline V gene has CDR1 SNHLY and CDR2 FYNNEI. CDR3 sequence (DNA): TGTGCCGGTCCAGATACGCAGTATTTT. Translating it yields CAGPDTQYF.

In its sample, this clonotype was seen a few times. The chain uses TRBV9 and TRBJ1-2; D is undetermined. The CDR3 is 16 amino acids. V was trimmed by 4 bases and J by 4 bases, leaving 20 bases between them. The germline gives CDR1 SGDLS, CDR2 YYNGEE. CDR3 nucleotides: TGTGCCAGCAGCCTCCACCCCAACGGGGTTTCCTATGGCTACACCTTC. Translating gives CASSLHPNGVSYGYTF. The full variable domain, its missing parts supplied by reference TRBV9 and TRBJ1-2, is DSGVTQTPKHLITATGQRVTLRCSPRSGDLSVYWYQQSLDQGLQFLIQYYNGEERAKGNILERFSAQQFPDLHSELNLSSLELGDSALYFCASSLHPNGVSYGYTFGSGTRLTVV.

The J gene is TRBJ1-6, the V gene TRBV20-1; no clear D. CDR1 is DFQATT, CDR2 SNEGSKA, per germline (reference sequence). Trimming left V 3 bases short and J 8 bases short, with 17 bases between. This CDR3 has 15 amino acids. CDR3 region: CSASPLLEKDSPLHF. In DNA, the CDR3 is TGCAGTGCTAGCCCTCTACTCGAGAAGGATTCACCCCTCCACTTT.

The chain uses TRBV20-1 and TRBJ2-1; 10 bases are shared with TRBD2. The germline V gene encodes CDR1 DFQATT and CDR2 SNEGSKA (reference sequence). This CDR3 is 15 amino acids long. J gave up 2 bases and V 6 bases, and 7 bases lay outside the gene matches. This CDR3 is CSARTSGETYNEQFF. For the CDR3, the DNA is TGCAGTGCAAGGACTAGCGGAGAAACCTACAATGAGCAGTTCTTC.

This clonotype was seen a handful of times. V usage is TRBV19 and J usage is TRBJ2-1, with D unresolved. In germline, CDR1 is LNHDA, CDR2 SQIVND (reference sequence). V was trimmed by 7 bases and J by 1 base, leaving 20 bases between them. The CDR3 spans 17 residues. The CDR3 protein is CASTRLGPLASYNEQFF. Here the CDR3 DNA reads TGTGCCAGTACTCGTTTAGGCCCCTTGGCTTCCTACAATGAGCAGTTCTTC.

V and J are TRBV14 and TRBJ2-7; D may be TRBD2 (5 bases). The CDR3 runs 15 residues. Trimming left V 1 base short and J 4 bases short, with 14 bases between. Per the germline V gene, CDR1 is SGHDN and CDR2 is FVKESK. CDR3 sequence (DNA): TGTGCCAGCAGCCAAGTTGGTGTGCGGGCATACGAGCAGTACTTC. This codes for CASSQVGVRAYEQYF.

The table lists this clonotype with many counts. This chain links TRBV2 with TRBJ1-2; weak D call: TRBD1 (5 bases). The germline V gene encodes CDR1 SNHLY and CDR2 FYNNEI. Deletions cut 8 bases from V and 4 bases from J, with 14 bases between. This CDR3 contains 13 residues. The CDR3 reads CASLGAGSYGYTF. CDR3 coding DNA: TGTGCCAGCCTAGGGGCAGGGTCCTATGGCTACACCTTC.

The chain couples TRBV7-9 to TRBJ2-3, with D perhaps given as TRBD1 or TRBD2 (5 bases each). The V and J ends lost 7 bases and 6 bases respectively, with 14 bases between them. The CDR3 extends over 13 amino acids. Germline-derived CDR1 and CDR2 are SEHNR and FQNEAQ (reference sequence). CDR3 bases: TGTGCCAGCACCTCCGCCGGGGCCGATACGCAGTATTTT. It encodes CASTSAGADTQYF.

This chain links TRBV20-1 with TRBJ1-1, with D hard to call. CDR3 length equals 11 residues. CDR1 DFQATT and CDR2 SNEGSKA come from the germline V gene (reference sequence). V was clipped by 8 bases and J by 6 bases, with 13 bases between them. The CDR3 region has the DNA TGCAGTTGGGCTAGGGTCGCTGAAGCTTTCTTT. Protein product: CSWARVAEAFF.

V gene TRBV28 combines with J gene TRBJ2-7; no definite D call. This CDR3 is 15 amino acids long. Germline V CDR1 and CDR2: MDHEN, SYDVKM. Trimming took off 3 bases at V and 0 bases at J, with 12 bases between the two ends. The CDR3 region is CASSFRIPSSYEQYF. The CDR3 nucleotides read TGTGCCAGCAGTTTCCGGATACCAAGCTCCTACGAGCAGTACTTC. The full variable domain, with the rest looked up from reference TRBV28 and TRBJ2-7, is DVKVTQSSRYLVKRTGEKVFLECVQDMDHENMFWYRQDPGLGLRLIYFSYDVKMKEKGDIPEGYSVSREKKERFSLILESASTNQTSMYLCASSFRIPSSYEQYFGPGTRLTVT.

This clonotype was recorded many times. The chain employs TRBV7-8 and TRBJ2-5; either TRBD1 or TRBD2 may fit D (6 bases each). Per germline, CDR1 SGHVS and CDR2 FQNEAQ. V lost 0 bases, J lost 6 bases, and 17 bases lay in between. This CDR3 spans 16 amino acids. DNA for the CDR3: TGTGCCAGCAGCTTAGCGCGCGACGGGGGACAAAAGACCCAGTACTTC. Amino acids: CASSLARDGGQKTQYF.

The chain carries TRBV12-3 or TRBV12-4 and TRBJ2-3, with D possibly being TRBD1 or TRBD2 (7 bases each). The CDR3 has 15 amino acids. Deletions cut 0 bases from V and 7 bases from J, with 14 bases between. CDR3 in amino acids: CASSLAGGTAHTQYF. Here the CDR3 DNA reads TGTGCCAGCAGTTTAGCGGGAGGGACAGCCCATACGCAGTATTTT.

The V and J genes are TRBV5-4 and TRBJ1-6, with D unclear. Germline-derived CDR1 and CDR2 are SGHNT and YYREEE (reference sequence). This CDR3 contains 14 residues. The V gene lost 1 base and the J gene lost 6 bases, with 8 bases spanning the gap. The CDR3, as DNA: TGTGCCAGCAGCTTGACGGGCCGTAATTCACCCCTCCACTTT. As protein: CASSLTGRNSPLHF.

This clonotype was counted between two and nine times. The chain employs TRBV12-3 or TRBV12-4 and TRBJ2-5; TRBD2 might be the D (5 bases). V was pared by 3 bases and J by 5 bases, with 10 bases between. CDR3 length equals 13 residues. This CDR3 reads CASSFYGGETQYF. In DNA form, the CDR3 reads TGTGCCAGCAGTTTCTACGGCGGGGAGACCCAGTACTTC.

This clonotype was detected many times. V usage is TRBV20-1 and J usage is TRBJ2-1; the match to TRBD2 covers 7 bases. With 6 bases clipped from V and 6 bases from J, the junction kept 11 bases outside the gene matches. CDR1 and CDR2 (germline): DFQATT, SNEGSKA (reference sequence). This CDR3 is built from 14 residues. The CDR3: CSAIPGLPSNEQFF. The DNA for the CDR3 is TGCAGTGCAATTCCGGGACTACCATCCAATGAGCAGTTCTTC.

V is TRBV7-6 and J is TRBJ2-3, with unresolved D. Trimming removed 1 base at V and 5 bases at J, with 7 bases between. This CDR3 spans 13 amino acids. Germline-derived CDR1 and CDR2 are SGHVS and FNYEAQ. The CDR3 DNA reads TGTGCCAGCAGCTTAGAAAACGAAGATACGCAGTATTTT. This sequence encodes CASSLENEDTQYF.

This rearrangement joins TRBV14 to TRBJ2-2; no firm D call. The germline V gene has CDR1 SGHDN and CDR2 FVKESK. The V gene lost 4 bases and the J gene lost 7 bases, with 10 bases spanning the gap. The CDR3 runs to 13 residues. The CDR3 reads CASSPRISGELFF. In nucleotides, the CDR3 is TGTGCCAGCAGCCCACGTATCAGCGGGGAGCTGTTTTTT.

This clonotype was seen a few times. CDR3 in DNA: TGTGCCAGTAGTACCACCCCCAGACTAGCGGGAGAGGATACGCAGTATTTT. Translation: CASSTTPRLAGEDTQYF. V gene TRBV19 combines with J gene TRBJ2-3, with 12 nucleotides matching TRBD2. The CDR3 is 17 amino acids. The V gene end was trimmed by 4 bases and the J gene end by 6 bases; junction bases not matched to a gene: 11. Germline V gene lookup returns CDR1 LNHDA and CDR2 SQIVND (reference sequence).

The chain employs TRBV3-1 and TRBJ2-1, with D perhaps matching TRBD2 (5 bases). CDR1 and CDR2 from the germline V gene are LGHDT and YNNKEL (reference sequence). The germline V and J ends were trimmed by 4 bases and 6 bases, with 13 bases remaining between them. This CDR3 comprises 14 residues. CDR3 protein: CASSPYGLSNEQFF. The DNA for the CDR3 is TGTGCCAGCAGCCCCTACGGACTGAGCAATGAGCAGTTCTTC.

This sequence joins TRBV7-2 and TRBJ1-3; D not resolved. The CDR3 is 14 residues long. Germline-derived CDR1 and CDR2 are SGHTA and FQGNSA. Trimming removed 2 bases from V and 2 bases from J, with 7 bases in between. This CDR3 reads CASSLNGAGNTIYF. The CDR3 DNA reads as TGTGCCAGCAGCTTAAACGGGGCTGGAAACACCATATATTTT.